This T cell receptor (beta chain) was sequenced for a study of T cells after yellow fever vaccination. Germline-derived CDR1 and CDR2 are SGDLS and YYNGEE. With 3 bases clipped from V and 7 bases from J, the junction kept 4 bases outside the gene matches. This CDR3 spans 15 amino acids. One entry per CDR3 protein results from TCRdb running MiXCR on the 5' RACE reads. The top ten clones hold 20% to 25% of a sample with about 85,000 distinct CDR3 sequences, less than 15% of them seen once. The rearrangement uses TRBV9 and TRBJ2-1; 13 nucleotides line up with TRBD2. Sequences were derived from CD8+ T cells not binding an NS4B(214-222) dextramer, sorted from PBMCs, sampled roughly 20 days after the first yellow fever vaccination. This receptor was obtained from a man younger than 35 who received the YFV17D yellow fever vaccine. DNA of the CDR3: TGTGCCAGCAGCGGAGGACTAGCGGGGGCAAATGAGCAGTTCTTC. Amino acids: CASSGGLAGANEQFF.